This T cell receptor beta chain is drawn from a study of blood T cell repertoires in COVID-19. Turning to the study itself: Acute-phase and convalescent COVID-19 samples originated in the United States, Italy and Spain. In each case, the material was cDNA or gDNA derived from T cells, B-cell-depleted T cells, or PBMCs.

Original processing notes: Quantification of nucleated cells was approximated via reference gene primer amplification. Data came from immunoSEQ multiplex PCR; TCRdb stores just in-frame clones and leaves some out. That table supplies the V and J calls and clone size; D and trimming were determined from the DNA. This sample carries 130,000 to 150,000 clones, approximately 79% of them seen once, and the ten largest clones take under 10%. Germline trimming cut 8 bases from V and 5 bases from J; bases unmatched to any gene: 1. The CDR3 has 11 residues. Germline assignment: CDR1 LNHDA and CDR2 SQIVND (reference sequence).

Material: peripheral blood. This chain connects TRBV19 to TRBJ1-1; 8 bases match TRBD1. The sequence derives from a man aged 50 or older with active or convalescent COVID-19. The CDR3 spells CASQGATEAFF. CDR3 DNA: TGTGCCAGTCAGGGGGCGACTGAAGCTTTCTTT. The full variable domain, completed using reference TRBV19 and TRBJ1-1, is DGGITQSPKYLFRKEGQNVTLSCEQNLNHDAMYWYRQDPGQGLRLIYYSQIVNDFQKGDIAEGYSVSREKKESFPLTVTSAQKNPTAFYLCASQGATEAFFGQGTRLTVV.